This T cell receptor beta chain was documented in a study of blood T cell repertoires in COVID-19. Background on the study: The origin of the acute and convalescent COVID-19 samples was the United States, Italy and Spain. Sources were T cells, B-cell-depleted T cells, or PBMCs; the material itself was cDNA or gDNA.

CDR1 is LNHNV and CDR2 is YYDKDF in the germline V gene (reference sequence). The CDR3 runs to 14 residues. The J segment lost 8 bases and the V segment lost 6 bases, leaving 7 bases of the junction unmatched. Here immunoSEQ multiplex PCR was the method, and the copy in TCRdb shows in-frame clones only, minus some. The sample holds some 160,000 clones, around 85% seen once. V gene TRBV15 combines with J gene TRBJ1-6, with 7 bases matching TRBD1. The source material was peripheral blood. This receptor was obtained from a woman aged 70 to 79 with acute or convalescent COVID-19. CDR3 nucleotides: TGTGCCACCAGGAAAGGGGGCCAAGATTCACCCCTCCACTTT. It translates to CATRKGGQDSPLHF. The full variable domain, rest sourced from reference TRBV15 and TRBJ1-6, is DAMVIQNPRYQVTQFGKPVTLSCSQTLNHNVMYWYQQKSSQAPKLLFHYYDKDFNNEADTPDNFQSRRPNTSFCFLDIRSPGLGDTAMYLCATRKGGQDSPLHFGNGTRLTVT.